One sample yielded the 25 T cell receptor beta chains listed below, sequenced in a study of tumor and adjacent non-tumor tissue in lung cancer (dated by TCRdb to 2017 to 2018). Library method: multiplex PCR. Sequencing took place on an Illumina HiSeq 2500. TCRbeta libraries were constructed through three rounds of nested PCR with primers (Table S4) according to protocols modified from ARM-PCR. TCRdb handled the public reads itself, with Q25 trimming in fastp and clone calling in MiXCR, and kept productive beta chains. Each record represents a unique CDR3 protein, reported with the most common genes and DNA among its rows. This sample comprises more than 85,000 distinct CDR3 sequences, 65% of them detected only once. Of the sample, roughly a fifth falls within the top ten clones. RNA was isolated from bulk, unsorted tissue, and RNA quality was assessed with a NanoDrop ND-1000 and an Agilent 2100. Normal lung samples were distant non-tumor tissue taken more than 3 cm from the tumor edge.

Sequenced: distant non-tumor lung tissue. These receptors were obtained from a man in his thirties or forties with non-small cell lung cancer.

With regard to this clonotype: Because it lacks the conserved phenylalanine or tryptophan at the end, this CDR3 is likely a read error. The genes are TRBV4-2 and TRBJ2-7, with D possibly matching TRBD2 (5 bases). Germline values: CDR1 LGHNA, CDR2 YNFKEQ. This CDR3 spans 15 amino acids. CDR3 DNA: TGTGCCAGCAGTCAAGATATCGCCCAAGGGAGCGAGCAGTACTTA. Protein sequence: CASSQDIAQGSEQYL.

Remarks on this clonotype: Relative to the germline gene, one junction end is altered; a read error may explain this. This chain uses TRBV4-1 with TRBJ1-3; maybe TRBD1 (5 bases). CDR1 MGHRA and CDR2 YSYEKL come from the germline V gene. The CDR3 runs 16 residues. CDR3 coding DNA: TGCGCCAGCAGCCAAGCAAATGGGGGGGTTGGACACACCATATATTTT. Translating gives CASSQANGGVGHTIYF.

J is TRBJ2-2 and V is TRBV6-2 or TRBV6-3, with a possible D match to TRBD1 (5 bases). Germline assignment: CDR1 MNHEY and CDR2 SVGEGT. Deletions cut 8 bases from V and 8 bases from J, with 12 bases between. The CDR3 has 12 residues. The CDR3 region has the DNA TGTGCCAGCTACAGGTCGTCGGGGGAGCTGTTTTTT. Its protein product is CASYRSSGELFF.

This clonotype was counted a single time. Because it lacks the conserved phenylalanine or tryptophan at the end, this CDR3 is likely a read error. This CDR3 reads CASSLARGSEQYL. The CDR3, as DNA: TGTGCCAGCAGCTTAGCCAGGGGCAGCGAGCAGTACTTA. V usage is TRBV11-2 and J usage is TRBJ2-7; D is perhaps TRBD1 (6 bases). V was shortened by 1 base and J by 6 bases, with 10 bases between the two germline ends. The CDR3 is 13 residues long. Germline-derived CDR1 and CDR2 are SGHAT and FQNNGV.

Of note for this clonotype: One end of the junction does not line up with germline, which may come from a read error. The V gene is TRBV6-5, the J gene TRBJ1-5, with 7 nucleotides matching TRBD1. The CDR3 contains 14 residues. The germline CDR1 and CDR2 sequences are MNHEY and SVGAGI. The CDR3 spells CSSSRTGGGQPQHF. In nucleotides, the CDR3 is TGTTCCAGCAGTCGGACAGGAGGGGGTCAGCCCCAGCATTTT.

Comment on this clonotype: Mismatch with germline at one junction end may stem from a read error. The V and J genes are TRBV6-5 and TRBJ2-4, with 12 bases matching TRBD2. This CDR3 comprises 19 residues. CDR1 is MNHEY, CDR2 SVGAGI, per germline. The DNA for the CDR3 is TGTGCCAGCAACCCAACCGGGACTAGCGGGCAAATAGCCAAAAACATTGAGTACTTC. Translation: CASNPTGTSGQIAKNIEYF.

Regarding this clonotype: One junction end does not reproduce the germline sequence, and a read error may be involved. The chain is built from TRBV11-2 and TRBJ2-2; either TRBD1 or TRBD2 may supply D (5 bases each). This CDR3 has 15 residues. CDR1 is SGHAT, CDR2 FQNNGV, per germline. CDR3 in DNA: TGTGCCGGCACTCCCCTGAGGTTGGGGACCGGGGAGCTGTCTTTT. Residues: CAGTPLRLGTGELSF.

The chain is built from TRBV29-1 and TRBJ1-1, with D possibly TRBD1 on 5 matching bases. Germline CDR1 reads SQVTM; CDR2 reads ANQGSEA. The CDR3 consists of 13 residues. CDR3 loop: CCVEGTNLPAAFF. DNA of the CDR3: TGCTGTGTCGAAGGGACTAACCTGCCCGCCGCTTTCTTT.

This clonotype was counted ten times or more. It may be a read error: a sequence one base away is much more abundant. The chain recombines TRBV20-1 with TRBJ2-1; 8 nucleotides match TRBD1. The germline V gene encodes CDR1 DFQATT and CDR2 SNEGSKA (reference sequence). The CDR3 has 13 residues. CDR3 amino acids: CSARQGAWNEQLF. The CDR3 nucleotides are TGCAGTGCTAGACAGGGGGCATGGAATGAGCAGCTCTTC.

J is TRBJ1-3 and V is TRBV28, with D perhaps matching TRBD1 (6 bases). Looked up from germline, CDR1 is MDHEN and CDR2 is SYDVKM. The CDR3 sequence is 15 residues long. V dropped 8 bases and J dropped 0 bases, with 14 bases sitting between them. CDR3 coding DNA: TGTGCCAGCTGTCCAGGGGCCAGCTCTGGAAACACCATATATTTT. It yields the protein CASCPGASSGNTIYF.

Details on this clonotype: This is likely a read error, given that the CDR3 carries no conserved phenylalanine or tryptophan at its end. The gene calls are TRBV7-9 and TRBJ2-7; TRBD1 or TRBD2 may be the D gene (5 bases each). The V gene lost 8 bases and the J gene lost 2 bases, with 22 bases spanning the gap. From germline, CDR1 is SEHNR and CDR2 FQNEAQ (reference sequence). There are 16 residues in the CDR3. The DNA of the CDR3 is TGTGCCAGCCCTACGCCCGGGACGGTGGATGCCTACGAGCAGTACTTA. Translated, it gives CASPTPGTVDAYEQYL.

Worth noting for this clonotype: A read error may account for a junction end that differs from germline. This chain links TRBV12-3 or TRBV12-4 with TRBJ1-2; D is undetermined. CDR3 length: 13 residues. As DNA, the CDR3 is TGTGTCAGCAGTTGGGCACAGCTCGGAGGCTACACCTTC. This codes for CVSSWAQLGGYTF.

Only a few counts were recorded for this clonotype. This may be a read error: a much more frequent sequence differs by one nucleotide. V usage is TRBV20-1 and J usage is TRBJ1-1; a weak D match, TRBD1 (5 bases). V lost 1 base to trimming and J lost 4 bases, with 13 bases between them. The CDR3 runs 14 residues. In germline, CDR1 is DFQATT, CDR2 SNEGSKA (reference sequence). The CDR3 here is CSARGSRVITEAFF. Here the CDR3 DNA reads TGCAGTGCTAGAGGGAGCAGGGTGATCACTGAAGCTTTCTTT.

A word on this clonotype: Relative to the germline gene, one junction end is altered; a read error may explain this. V gene TRBV20-1 combines with J gene TRBJ2-1; the D is unclear. This CDR3 region has 12 residues. Per germline, CDR1 DFQATT and CDR2 SNEGSKA (reference sequence). The CDR3 sequence: CSAPTCGNEQFF. DNA for the CDR3: TGCAGTGCTCCGACTTGCGGCAATGAGCAGTTCTTT.

On this clonotype itself: A read error may produce the germline difference seen at one junction end. The V call is TRBV11-3, the J call TRBJ2-5, with 10 bases fitting TRBD2. Germline assignment: CDR1 SGHNT and CDR2 YENEEA. The CDR3 has 15 amino acids. CDR3 in amino acids: CGSSLEAGGQETQYF. Written as DNA, the CDR3 is TGTGGAAGCAGCTTAGAAGCGGGAGGGCAAGAGACCCAGTATTTC.

A few counts support this clonotype. Given a much more abundant clone one base away, this may be a read error. The V and J genes are TRBV6-2 or TRBV6-3 and TRBJ2-5; TRBD2 matches 14 bases. This CDR3 region has 17 residues. Losses at the gene ends were 4 bases for V and 5 bases for J; bases not matched to a gene: 9. From germline, CDR1 is MNHEY and CDR2 SVGEGT. CDR3: CASSLRLAGGPQETQYF. CDR3 in DNA: TGTGCCAGCAGTTTGAGACTAGCGGGGGGGCCGCAGGAGACCCAGTACTTC.

As regards this clonotype: An end of the junction does not agree with germline; a read error may underlie this. This sequence joins TRBV20-1 and TRBJ2-7, with D possibly matching TRBD1 (7 bases). In germline, CDR1 is DFQATT, CDR2 SNEGSKA (reference sequence). This CDR3 contains 14 residues. CDR3 in amino acids: CRTDRIMGGGEQYF. Here the CDR3 DNA reads TGTAGGACGGACAGGATCATGGGGGGTGGCGAGCAGTACTTC.

There are many counts of this clonotype. The chain has TRBV10-3 and TRBJ1-1; 7 bases line up with TRBD1. The V gene end was trimmed by 4 bases and the J gene end by 5 bases; junction bases not matched to a gene: 7. In germline, CDR1 is ENHRY, CDR2 SYGVKD. There are 14 residues in the CDR3. CDR3: CAISGGQSGTEAFF. For the CDR3, the DNA is TGTGCCATCAGTGGGGGACAGTCGGGGACTGAAGCTTTCTTT.

There are many counts of this clonotype. V gene TRBV20-1 combines with J gene TRBJ1-5; D gene uncertain. The CDR3 sequence is 15 residues long. Germline V gene sequence: CDR1 DFQATT, CDR2 SNEGSKA (reference sequence). Trimming removed 0 bases at V and 0 bases at J, with 9 bases between. The CDR3: CSARDLRDSNQPQHF. The CDR3 DNA reads TGCAGTGCTAGAGATTTGAGGGATAGCAATCAGCCCCAGCATTTT.

Sample share makes this clonotype medium-sized. The chain carries TRBV11-3 and TRBJ2-1, with 7 positions matching TRBD1. The CDR3 consists of 15 residues. Losses at the gene ends were 5 bases for V and 3 bases for J; bases not matched to a gene: 7. Germline V gene data show CDR1 as SGHNT and CDR2 as YENEEA. The CDR3 region has the DNA TGTGCCAGCAGCCTAGGGTGGGACAGCTACAATGAGCAGTTCTTC. Translating it yields CASSLGWDSYNEQFF. Together with reference TRBV11-3 and TRBJ2-1, the CDR3 gives the full variable domain: EAGVVQSPRYKIIEKKQPVAFWCNPISGHNTLYWYLQNLGQGPELLIRYENEEAVDDSQLPKDRFSAERLKGVDSTLKIQPAELGDSAVYLCASSLGWDSYNEQFFGPGTRLTVL.

The CDR3 DNA sequence: TGCAAGGCAGCGGGGACAGGGGGCTTTTTAGACGAGCAGTACTTC. It is translated as CKAAGTGGFLDEQYF. This chain connects TRBV20-1 to TRBJ2-7; 12 bases line up with TRBD1. The CDR3 has 15 amino acids. Germline V gives CDR1 DFQATT, CDR2 SNEGSKA (reference sequence).

This rearrangement joins TRBV11-1 to TRBJ1-1; D might be TRBD1 (6 bases). Trimming cost V 0 bases and J 1 base, with 6 bases left between them. The CDR3 sequence is 14 residues long. Germline V gene data show CDR1 as SGHAT and CDR2 as FQDESV (reference sequence). The CDR3 here is CASSLATGNTEAFF. The CDR3 region has the DNA TGTGCCAGCAGCTTAGCGACAGGGAACACTGAAGCTTTCTTT.

The chain carries TRBV29-1 and TRBJ2-7; D perhaps matches TRBD2 (5 bases). Trimming left V 0 bases short and J 8 bases short, with 14 bases between. The CDR3 covers 13 residues. The V gene's germline CDR1 is SQVTM and CDR2 ANQGSEA. For the CDR3, the DNA is TGCAGCGTTGAAGATTATCAAGGAGGTAAGCAGTACTTC. Translation: CSVEDYQGGKQYF.

The chain links TRBV29-1 to TRBJ2-7, with 7 bases that match TRBD1. Germline-derived CDR1 and CDR2 are SQVTM and ANQGSEA. The CDR3 has 14 residues. The V segment lost 5 bases and the J segment 3 bases; nucleotides outside the gene matches: 10. Here the CDR3 reads CSVCRTGLIYEQYF. The CDR3 bases are TGCAGCGTTTGTCGGACAGGATTAATCTACGAGCAGTACTTC.

The CDR3 nucleotides are TGTGCCACCAGTGATTCGCGGAGAGGGGATTCGGTTAGCTACACCTTC. Protein: CATSDSRRGDSVSYTF. V gene TRBV24-1 combines with J gene TRBJ1-2, with a tentative D call TRBD1 (5 bases). The CDR3 covers 16 residues. In germline, CDR1 is KGHDR, CDR2 SFDVKD. V dropped 2 bases and J dropped 9 bases, with 21 bases sitting between them.